This T cell receptor (beta chain) comes out of a study of blood T cell repertoires in COVID-19. Study-level background: Whether acute or convalescent, the COVID-19 samples came from the United States, Italy and Spain. The cDNA or gDNA used as material had been derived from T cells, B-cell-depleted T cells, or PBMCs.

This clone was counted a single time. Germline V CDR1 and CDR2: LNHNV, YYDKDF (reference sequence). V lost 0 bases, J lost 3 bases, and 8 bases lay in between. The length of the CDR3 is 14 residues. Participants were aged 18 to 89 years, lived in roughly 25 US areas, and enrolled virtually. Generated by immunoSEQ multiplex PCR, the TCRdb table keeps only in-frame clones and is missing some. The profile shows about 330,000 clones, 80% to 95% of them singletons. The rearrangement links TRBV15 to TRBJ1-1, with D unclear. This clonotype originated in a woman aged 25 to 39 who had recovered from COVID-19. Sample: PBMCs or T cells enriched from blood (not recorded which). CDR3 amino acids: CATSRDPRDTEAFF. CDR3 sequence (DNA): TGTGCCACCAGCAGAGATCCGAGGGACACTGAAGCTTTCTTT.